This TCR beta chain was retrieved from a study of early T cells in non-severe SARS-CoV-2 infection. Study in general: Investigators sequenced bulk RNA drawn from unsorted whole blood, and chains remained unpaired.

The CDR3 loop spans 16 amino acids. Germline CDR1 is LNHDA and CDR2 is SQIVND (reference sequence). The ends lost 5 bases at V and 2 bases at J; junction bases unmatched: 7. Regarding the study as a whole: Lookups in VDJdb leaned toward anti-spike CD8 responses and missed private and CD4 specificities.

Researchers tagged individual cDNA molecules with unique molecular identifiers. TCRdb itself ran the 5' RACE reads through MiXCR, one entry per CDR3 protein. The repertoire has tens of thousands of distinct CDR3 sequences, approximately 15% of them found once; the top ten carry roughly 1.4%. This clonotype was picked up many times. Its matching antigen is unknown. The receptor's source is an adult who was a healthcare worker with PCR-confirmed SARS-CoV-2 infection or an uninfected control (not recorded which). Sequenced: whole blood. The rearrangement uses TRBV19 and TRBJ2-5; 11 nucleotides agree with TRBD1. CDR3 DNA sequence: TGTGCCAGTAGTCCAGGGTGGGACAGGGGGCAAGAGACCCAGTACTTC. It is translated as CASSPGWDRGQETQYF.